This T cell receptor beta chain was identified in a study of blood T cell repertoires in COVID-19. Across the whole study: Sites across the United States, Italy and Spain contributed samples from acute and convalescent COVID-19. PBMCs, B-cell-depleted T cells, or T cells were the source of the cDNA or gDNA that made up the material.

Original processing methods: The authors estimated nucleated cell counts from reference gene primer amplification. Profiled with immunoSEQ multiplex PCR; TCRdb holds only in-frame clones, not every one. V and J calls plus clone size are reproduced from that table; the DNA served to infer D and trimming. The table shows around 110,000 clones, with about nine tenths occurring only once. The CDR3 spans 14 residues. Trimming pared 5 bases from V and 3 bases from J, leaving 14 bases between. Germline lookup yields CDR1 SGHRS and CDR2 YFSETQ. The gene calls are TRBV5-1 and TRBJ1-1; maybe TRBD1 (6 bases). Sequencing was done on a sample of peripheral blood. The source is a man between 35 and 55 years old with acute or convalescent COVID-19. CDR3 bases: TGCGCCAGCAGAAACAGGGCTGACGACACTGAAGCTTTCTTT. Encoded protein: CASRNRADDTEAFF. Full variable domain (rest looked up from reference TRBV5-1 and TRBJ1-1): KAGVTQTPRYLIKTRGQQVTLSCSPISGHRSVSWYQQTPGQGLQFLFEYFSETQRNKGNFPGRFSGRQFSNSRSEMNVSTLELGDSALYLCASRNRADDTEAFFGQGTRLTVV.